The 20 T cell receptor beta chains below were found in one sample sequenced in a study of Graves' ophthalmopathy and Graves' hyperthyroidism. Using RNA transcripts, the TCR beta CDR3 regions were amplified. An opening RT-PCR round employed HTBI primers and preceded a second-round multiplex PCR. TCRdb reprocessed the multiplex PCR reads with MiXCR, giving one entry per CDR3 protein. The table has over 450,000 distinct CDR3 sequences, about an eighth seen once. Sequencing was performed on blood. The receptors originated from a woman aged 30 to 39 with Graves' ophthalmopathy.

This clonotype was counted ten times or more. The rearrangement uses TRBV19 and TRBJ1-2; 9 nucleotides align to TRBD1. J was trimmed by 1 base and V by 4 bases; bases with no gene match: 7. From germline, CDR1 is LNHDA and CDR2 SQIVND (reference sequence). The CDR3 is made up of 16 amino acids. The CDR3 DNA follows: TGTGCCAGTAGTACCCACGACAGGGGGAATAACTATGGCTACACCTTC. It translates to CASSTHDRGNNYGYTF.

V and J are TRBV30 and TRBJ1-1, with D unresolved. CDR1 and CDR2 from the germline V gene are GTSNPN and SVGIG (reference sequence). Trimming pared 2 bases from V and 2 bases from J, leaving 6 bases between. The CDR3 covers 12 residues. Written as DNA, the CDR3 is TGTGCCTGGAGTCAGACCAACACTGAAGCTTTCTTT. It codes for CAWSQTNTEAFF. Using reference TRBV30 and TRBJ1-1 for the parts outside the CDR3, the full variable domain is SQTIHQWPATLVQPVGSPLSLECTVEGTSNPNLYWYRQAAGRGLQLLFYSVGIGQISSEVPQNLSASRPQDRQFILSSKKLLLSDSGFYLCAWSQTNTEAFFGQGTRLTVV.

The CDR3: CASSTRRLQPQHF. The CDR3 bases are TGTGCCAGTAGTACGCGGCGATTACAGCCCCAGCATTTT. The chain couples TRBV19 to TRBJ1-5; D is uncertain. Germline lookup yields CDR1 LNHDA and CDR2 SQIVND (reference sequence). The V end was cut by 4 bases, the J end by 7 bases, with 11 bases between. The CDR3 has 13 residues.

This clonotype appeared many times. The J gene is TRBJ1-1, the V gene TRBV6-2 or TRBV6-3; D possibly corresponds to TRBD1 (5 bases). The germline V gene encodes CDR1 MNHEY and CDR2 SVGEGT. This CDR3 region has 17 residues. Trimming stripped 3 bases from V and 2 bases from J, with 19 bases between. The CDR3 here is CASSYFVGGVGNTEAFF. CDR3 nucleotides: TGTGCCAGCAGTTATTTTGTCGGAGGGGTTGGTAACACTGAAGCTTTCTTT.

At least ten counts were recorded for this clonotype. The chain uses TRBV4-1 and TRBJ1-5; D remains ambiguous. Germline V CDR1 and CDR2: MGHRA, YSYEKL. The CDR3 is 15 residues long. Trimming removed 0 bases at V and 9 bases at J, with 15 bases between. Written as DNA, the CDR3 is TGCGCCAGCAGCCAAGATAAAGTGGTGGTATGGCCCCAGCATTTT. Translation gives CASSQDKVVVWPQHF.

As concerns this clonotype: Because it lacks the conserved phenylalanine or tryptophan at the end, this CDR3 is likely a read error. The V and J genes are TRBV12-3 or TRBV12-4 and TRBJ1-1, with D possibly matching TRBD1 (6 bases). The CDR3 has 13 amino acids. V was pared by 5 bases and J by 4 bases, with 11 bases between. The CDR3 region is CASSRQVGTEAFV. For the CDR3, the DNA is TGTGCCAGCAGTCGACAGGTCGGCACTGAAGCTTTCGTG.

The table lists this clonotype with many counts. This chain uses TRBV11-3 with TRBJ2-2; D perhaps matches TRBD1 (6 bases). CDR3 length: 15 amino acids. V gave up 1 base and J gave up 8 bases, with 14 bases separating them. Germline V gene lookup returns CDR1 SGHNT and CDR2 YENEEA. The CDR3 DNA sequence: TGTGCCAGCAGCTTAGTCTCAGGGGTTTCGGGGGAGCTGTTTTTT. This gives the protein CASSLVSGVSGELFF.

The chain combines TRBV28 with TRBJ1-2; D may be TRBD1 (5 bases). V lost 2 bases and J lost 3, with 13 bases in between. Germline V lookup: CDR1 MDHEN, CDR2 SYDVKM. The CDR3 consists of 15 residues. The CDR3 region has the DNA TGTGCCAGCAGTTTAGACGGGACGTGGGACTATGGCTACACCTTC. Its protein product is CASSLDGTWDYGYTF.

In this sample, this clonotype turned up many times. The chain uses TRBV16 and TRBJ2-7; TRBD2 agrees at 9 bases. The V gene's germline CDR1 is KGHSY and CDR2 FQNENV. The CDR3 is made up of 15 amino acids. The ends lost 0 bases at V and 0 bases at J; junction bases unmatched: 0. The CDR3 nucleotides are TGTGCCAGCAGCCAATCGGGACTAGCCTCCTACGAGCAGTACTTC. Translating gives CASSQSGLASYEQYF.

There are many counts of this clonotype. The rearrangement joins TRBV12-3 or TRBV12-4 to TRBJ2-7, with D possibly matching TRBD2 (5 bases). The CDR3 length is 12 residues. Trimming removed 6 bases from V and 3 bases from J, with 9 bases in between. CDR3 in amino acids: CASRDGDYEQYF. The CDR3, as DNA: TGTGCCAGCAGGGACGGGGACTACGAGCAGTACTTC.

V is TRBV7-2 and J is TRBJ1-2; TRBD1 aligns across 8 bases. CDR1 is SGHTA and CDR2 is FQGNSA in the germline V gene. Trimming cost V 5 bases and J 3 bases; bases outside gene matches: 5. The CDR3 extends over 14 amino acids. The CDR3 reads CASSHDRGYYGYTF. CDR3 in DNA: TGTGCCAGCAGCCATGACAGGGGTTACTATGGCTACACCTTC.

This clonotype was counted many times. The chain joins TRBV10-1 to TRBJ1-2; 9 positions match TRBD1. The ends lost 10 bases at V and 1 base at J; junction bases unmatched: 13. CDR3 size: 16 residues. Germline CDR1 WNHNN, CDR2 SYGVQD (reference sequence). The DNA for the CDR3 is TGCGCCACCGTCACAGGGGGCCAAGTCCTTAACTATGGCTACACCTTC. This translates into CATVTGGQVLNYGYTF.

In this sample, this clonotype turned up many times. V usage is TRBV11-3 and J usage is TRBJ2-5; 10 bases agree with TRBD2. Looked up from germline, CDR1 is SGHNT and CDR2 is YENEEA. V shed 4 bases and J 1 base; nucleotides not matched to a gene: 9. The CDR3 runs to 17 residues. CDR3 nucleotide sequence: TGTGCCAGCAGCTCAGGGGGTAGCGGGGGGTTCCAAGAGACCCAGTACTTC. Its translation is CASSSGGSGGFQETQYF.

This clonotype showed up just a few times. The chain uses TRBV3-1 and TRBJ2-2; possible D gene TRBD2, 6 bases. Trimming removed 4 bases from V and 3 bases from J, with 15 bases in between. CDR1 is LGHDT and CDR2 is YNNKEL in the germline V gene (reference sequence). There are 16 residues in the CDR3. The CDR3 sequence: CASSPPGRIYTGELFF. The CDR3 DNA reads as TGTGCCAGCAGCCCTCCGGGGAGGATTTACACCGGGGAGCTGTTTTTT.

In this sample, this clonotype turned up many times. The V call is TRBV6-1, the J call TRBJ2-7; 7 bases are shared with TRBD1. The germline V gene has CDR1 MNHNS and CDR2 SASEGT. Trimming took 3 bases from V and 2 from J; bases not matched to a gene: 7. The CDR3 spans 15 residues. CDR3 coding DNA: TGTGCCAGCAGTGATGACGATACAGGGGCCTACGAGCAGTACTTC. Protein: CASSDDDTGAYEQYF.

There are a few counts of this clonotype. This rearrangement joins TRBV29-1 to TRBJ1-1; no firm D call. The CDR3 sequence is 13 residues long. The germline V gene encodes CDR1 SQVTM and CDR2 ANQGSEA. The V end was cut by 3 bases, the J end by 5 bases, with 13 bases between. This CDR3 is CSVDKGVRTEAFF. The DNA of the CDR3 is TGCAGCGTTGATAAGGGAGTTCGGACTGAAGCTTTCTTT. Supplemented by reference TRBV29-1 and TRBJ1-1, the full variable domain reads SAVISQKPSRDICQRGTSLTIQCQVDSQVTMMFWYRQQPGQSLTLIATANQGSEATYESGFVIDKFPISRPNLTFSTLTVSNMSPEDSSIYLCSVDKGVRTEAFFGQGTRLTVV.

The V call is TRBV24-1, the J call TRBJ1-1; 8 nucleotides agree with TRBD1. CDR1 is KGHDR and CDR2 is SFDVKD in the germline V gene. V dropped 10 bases and J dropped 1; count of bases not matched to a gene: 7. The CDR3 has 14 residues. The CDR3 loop is CATRDRLGNTEAFF. The CDR3 nucleotides read TGTGCCACGAGGGACAGGCTGGGGAACACTGAAGCTTTCTTT.

The table lists this clonotype with many counts. The genes are TRBV11-1 and TRBJ2-7; maybe TRBD1 (6 bases). This CDR3 is 13 amino acids long. Germline V gene data show CDR1 as SGHAT and CDR2 as FQDESV (reference sequence). V lost 5 bases to trimming and J lost 2 bases, with 10 bases between them. CDR3 in amino acids: CASSPDRTYEQYF. The DNA for the CDR3 is TGTGCCAGCAGCCCGGACAGAACCTACGAGCAGTACTTC.

There are many counts of this clonotype. The rearrangement links TRBV6-2 or TRBV6-3 to TRBJ1-1; unclear D gene. Per the germline V gene, CDR1 is MNHEY and CDR2 is SVGEGT. V dropped 6 bases and J dropped 3 bases, with 11 bases sitting between them. The CDR3 is made up of 13 amino acids. The CDR3 loop reads CASSSTSYTEAFF. The CDR3 DNA reads TGTGCCAGCAGCAGTACCTCATACACTGAAGCTTTCTTT.

The rearrangement joins TRBV6-5 to TRBJ1-2; the match to TRBD1 covers 10 bases. V dropped 2 bases and J dropped 8; count of bases not matched to a gene: 5. This CDR3 has 14 amino acids. Germline V gives CDR1 MNHEY, CDR2 SVGAGI. Written as DNA, the CDR3 is TGTGCCAGCAGTTACCTAGGGACAGGGGACGGCTACACCTTC. The encoded protein is CASSYLGTGDGYTF.